This T cell receptor beta chain was recovered during a study of graft-versus-host responses after intestinal transplantation. The overall study: The whole recipient group had anti-thymocyte globulin induction followed by tacrolimus and steroids for two to three years.

Researchers processed graft tissue to release intraepithelial and lamina propria lymphocytes. With respect to this clone: As yet, its antigen is unknown.

This table comes from immunoSEQ multiplex PCR, and its TCRdb copy is limited to in-frame clones, with some not included. This table holds about 9,600 clones, approximately 77% found once. Study-level points and caveats: High graft-versus-host to host-versus-graft T cell clonal ratios marked allografts of patients with graft-donor macrochimerism. GvH clones were identified in recipient marrow, with some first appearing in ileum or blood.

The clonotype comes from a human patient who received an intestinal transplant, so some T cells may come from the graft donor. This sample comprised ileum tissue, obtained roughly 450 days after intestinal transplantation.

DNA for the CDR3: TGTGCTAGTGGTCTGGGACAGACCTTCTCTGGAAACACCATATATTTT. This gives the protein CASGLGQTFSGNTIYF. The V call is TRBV12-5, the J call TRBJ1-3, with 7 bases lining up with TRBD1. Germline V lookup: CDR1 LGHNT, CDR2 FRNRAP. V shed 5 bases, J shed 0 bases, and the junction held 7 bases outside the gene matches. The CDR3 consists of 16 residues.